This T cell receptor beta chain is from a study of blood T cell repertoires in COVID-19. About the research overall: Sources were T cells, B-cell-depleted T cells, or PBMCs; the material itself was cDNA or gDNA.

The data were produced by immunoSEQ multiplex PCR, yet TCRdb's version contains in-frame clones alone and is incomplete. The data contain approximately 130,000 clones, 75% to 90% of them singletons. Participants, 18 to 89 years old, spanned around 25 US areas. The germline gives CDR1 SQVTM, CDR2 ANQGSEA. CDR3 length: 15 amino acids. V was cut by 5 bases and J by 4 bases, with 17 bases left in between. V and J are TRBV29-1 and TRBJ2-2; TRBD1 might be the D (7 bases). The sequenced sample was PBMCs or T cells enriched from blood (not recorded which). The sequence came from a man aged 30-40 years who had recovered from COVID-19. CDR3 DNA sequence: TGCAGCGTTAATCCCGGGGGACAGTCCACCGGGGAGCTGTTTTTT. Amino acids: CSVNPGGQSTGELFF.